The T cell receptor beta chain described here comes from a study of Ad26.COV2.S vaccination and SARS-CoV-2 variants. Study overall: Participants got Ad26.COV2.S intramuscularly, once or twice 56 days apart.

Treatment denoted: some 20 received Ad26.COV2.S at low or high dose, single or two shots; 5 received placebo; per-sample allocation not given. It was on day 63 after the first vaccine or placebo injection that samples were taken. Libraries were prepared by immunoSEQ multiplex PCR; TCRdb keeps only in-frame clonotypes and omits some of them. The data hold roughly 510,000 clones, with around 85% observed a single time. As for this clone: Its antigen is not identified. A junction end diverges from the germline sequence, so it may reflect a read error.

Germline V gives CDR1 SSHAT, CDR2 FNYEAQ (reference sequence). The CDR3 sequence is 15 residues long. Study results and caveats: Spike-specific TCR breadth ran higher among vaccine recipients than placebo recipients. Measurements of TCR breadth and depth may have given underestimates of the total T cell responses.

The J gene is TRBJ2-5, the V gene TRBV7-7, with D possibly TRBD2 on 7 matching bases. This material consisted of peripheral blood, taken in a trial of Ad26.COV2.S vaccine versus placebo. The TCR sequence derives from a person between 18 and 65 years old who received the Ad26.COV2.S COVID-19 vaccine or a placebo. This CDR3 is CASSPTGGGGETQYF. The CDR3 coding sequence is TGTGCTAGCAGCCCAACTGGGGGAGGGGGAGAGACCCAGTACTTC.